These 29 T cell receptor beta chains originate from one sample sequenced in a study of radiotherapy plus CTLA-4 blockade in lung cancer. Measured with immunoSEQ multiplex PCR; TCRdb has only the in-frame clones, and not every one. The sample lists 110,000 or so clones; about four fifths were seen once. Sequencing used peripheral blood, obtained from a patient treated with radiotherapy plus ipilimumab. Receptors originate from a human donor with non-small cell lung cancer who had a partial response to radiotherapy plus ipilimumab.

The V gene is TRBV27, the J gene TRBJ1-5; D uncertain. Germline CDR1 is MNHEY and CDR2 is SMNVEV (reference sequence). The CDR3 sequence is 13 residues long. Between the trimmed V and J ends, which lost 2 bases and 11 bases, there was a span of 13 bases. The CDR3 region has the DNA TGTGCCAGCAGTTTAAAGAAAGAATCAGCCCAGCATTTT. This sequence encodes CASSLKKESAQHF.

The rearrangement links TRBV19 to TRBJ2-1; TRBD2 agrees at 11 bases. The CDR3 totals 16 residues. Germline V gene lookup returns CDR1 LNHDA and CDR2 SQIVND (reference sequence). With 5 bases clipped from V and 4 bases from J, the junction kept 7 bases outside the gene matches. The CDR3 region has the DNA TGTGCCAGTAGTGCACTAGCGGGAGCTACTTACAATGAGCAGTTCTTC. This gives the protein CASSALAGATYNEQFF.

The chain is built from TRBV28 and TRBJ1-5; D gene ambiguous. Deletions cut 2 bases from V and 4 bases from J, with 3 bases between. CDR1 and CDR2 (germline): MDHEN, SYDVKM. The CDR3 contains 12 residues. The CDR3 region is CASSLRNQPQHF. Written as DNA, the CDR3 is TGTGCCAGCAGTTTACGGAATCAGCCCCAGCATTTT. The variable domain in full, completed from reference TRBV28 and TRBJ1-5, reads DVKVTQSSRYLVKRTGEKVFLECVQDMDHENMFWYRQDPGLGLRLIYFSYDVKMKEKGDIPEGYSVSREKKERFSLILESASTNQTSMYLCASSLRNQPQHFGDGTRLSIL.

In nucleotides, the CDR3 is TGTGCCAGCAGTGGAGGGGGGCGGACAGGGACCGAGCAGTACGTC. Translating it yields CASSGGGRTGTEQYV. The chain joins TRBV6-1 to TRBJ2-7; 8 bases agree with TRBD1. J lost 6 bases, V lost 4 bases, and 11 bases had no gene match. The CDR3 extends over 15 amino acids. CDR1 is MNHNS and CDR2 is SASEGT in the germline V gene.

The V gene is TRBV7-9, the J gene TRBJ2-2, with 8 nucleotides matching TRBD1. With V trimmed by 7 bases and J by 6 bases, 16 bases remained unmatched. Germline V gene data show CDR1 as SEHNR and CDR2 as FQNEAQ (reference sequence). This CDR3 comprises 17 residues. CDR3 in amino acids: CASTYLFLQQGAGELFF. CDR3 DNA: TGTGCCAGCACCTACCTATTCCTACAACAGGGGGCCGGGGAGCTGTTTTTT.

In this sample, this clone turned up a few times. The chain recombines TRBV7-2 with TRBJ1-1; weak D call: TRBD1 (5 bases). CDR1 and CDR2 (germline): SGHTA, FQGNSA. This CDR3 spans 14 amino acids. Trimming pared 5 bases from V and 4 bases from J, leaving 14 bases between. The CDR3 nucleotides are TGTGCCAGCAGCCCAATGGGGGGAGGCACTGAAGCTTTCTTT. It yields the protein CASSPMGGGTEAFF.

This clone occurred many times. The V gene is TRBV4-2, the J gene TRBJ2-1, with unresolved D. Trimming took 3 bases from V and 6 from J, leaving 15 bases between them. The germline CDR1 and CDR2 sequences are LGHNA and YNFKEQ. The CDR3 is 15 residues long. The CDR3 here is CASSQGSDSFNEQFF. CDR3 nucleotides: TGTGCCAGCAGCCAGGGTTCCGACTCTTTCAATGAGCAGTTCTTC.

This chain uses TRBV19 with TRBJ2-1; perhaps TRBD1 as D (6 bases). Trimming removed 5 bases at V and 0 bases at J, with 14 bases between. The CDR3 runs to 16 residues. Germline values: CDR1 LNHDA, CDR2 SQIVND (reference sequence). CDR3 in amino acids: CASSVAQGYSYNEQFF. As DNA, the CDR3 is TGTGCCAGTAGTGTAGCACAGGGCTACTCCTACAATGAGCAGTTCTTC.

The chain combines TRBV5-1 with TRBJ2-3, with 12 bases aligning to TRBD2. The junction had 5 bases not matched to a gene; V was cut back by 0 bases and J by 3 bases. The CDR3 extends over 17 amino acids. The V gene's germline CDR1 is SGHRS and CDR2 YFSETQ. CDR3 sequence reads: CASSLGLAGVRTDTQYF. The CDR3, as DNA: TGCGCCAGCAGCTTGGGACTAGCGGGAGTTCGGACAGATACGCAGTATTTT.

This clone has only a few counts. The genes are TRBV7-2 and TRBJ2-3; 11 nucleotides agree with TRBD2. Unmatched junction bases numbered 12, after V lost 5 bases and J lost 5 bases. The CDR3 is made up of 17 amino acids. From germline, CDR1 is SGHTA and CDR2 FQGNSA. The CDR3 spells CASSPQTSGIGGDTQYF. CDR3 nucleotide sequence: TGTGCCAGCAGCCCTCAGACTAGCGGGATTGGTGGAGATACGCAGTATTTT.

The rearrangement joins TRBV28 to TRBJ1-1; 8 bases line up with TRBD1. CDR1 is MDHEN and CDR2 is SYDVKM in the germline V gene. This CDR3 is 14 amino acids long. Unmatched junction bases numbered 3, after V lost 5 bases and J lost 1 base. CDR3 in DNA: TGTGCCAGCAGTCGGGACAGGTGGAACACTGAAGCTTTCTTT. Translation gives CASSRDRWNTEAFF.

The CDR3 sequence is CASTPLGGPRDNEQFF. In DNA, the CDR3 is TGTGCCAGCACTCCTCTAGGGGGTCCCCGGGACAATGAGCAGTTCTTC. This chain links TRBV27 with TRBJ2-1; D perhaps matches TRBD1 (6 bases). Deletions cut 7 bases from V and 5 bases from J, with 21 bases between. This CDR3 contains 16 residues. The germline gives CDR1 MNHEY, CDR2 SMNVEV (reference sequence).

The chain combines TRBV7-9 with TRBJ2-3, with 9 bases identical to TRBD1. CDR1 SEHNR and CDR2 FQNEAQ come from the germline V gene (reference sequence). This CDR3 has 18 residues. After removal of 3 bases from V and 0 bases from J, the junction contained 10 bases not matched to a gene. CDR3 sequence: CASSLTGGNDLSTDTQYF. In DNA form, the CDR3 reads TGTGCCAGCAGCTTGACAGGGGGTAACGATCTTAGCACAGATACGCAGTATTTT.

The CDR3 here is CAILGTGREKLFF. CDR3 DNA: TGTGCCATCTTAGGGACAGGGAGGGAAAAACTGTTTTTT. The chain uses TRBV10-3 and TRBJ1-4, with TRBD1 matching 9 bases. V lost 8 bases, J lost 8 bases, and 6 bases stayed unmatched. The CDR3 spans 13 residues. Germline values: CDR1 ENHRY, CDR2 SYGVKD.

This chain joins TRBV6-5 and TRBJ2-6; TRBD2 is a possible D gene (5 bases). The CDR3 covers 15 residues. Germline CDR1 and CDR2: MNHEY and SVGAGI. V lost 6 bases to trimming and J lost 0 bases, with 9 bases between them. The CDR3 region has the DNA TGTGCCAGCAGACGGACTTCCTCTGGGGCCAACGTCCTGACTTTC. Its translation: CASRRTSSGANVLTF.

The chain links TRBV28 to TRBJ2-7; D call uncertain. In germline, CDR1 is MDHEN, CDR2 SYDVKM. Trimming took 5 bases from V and 4 from J, leaving 12 bases between them. This CDR3 is built from 13 residues. CDR3 in DNA: TGTGCCAGCAGTCTAGAAGAGCCTTACGAGCAGTACTTC. Translated, it gives CASSLEEPYEQYF. Variable domain in full (rest from reference TRBV28 and TRBJ2-7): DVKVTQSSRYLVKRTGEKVFLECVQDMDHENMFWYRQDPGLGLRLIYFSYDVKMKEKGDIPEGYSVSREKKERFSLILESASTNQTSMYLCASSLEEPYEQYFGPGTRLTVT.

The gene calls are TRBV27 and TRBJ2-7, with 14 bases that match TRBD2. The CDR3 has 16 amino acids. The junction had 3 bases not matched to a gene; V was cut back by 2 bases and J by 3 bases. The germline gives CDR1 MNHEY, CDR2 SMNVEV (reference sequence). CDR3 coding DNA: TGTGCCAGCAGTTTAGGGACTAGCGGGAGTCTCTACGAGCAGTACTTC. Its protein product is CASSLGTSGSLYEQYF.

This clone appeared a single time. The chain has TRBV28 and TRBJ2-5; 8 positions match TRBD1. The CDR3 runs 15 residues. V shed 6 bases and J 1 base; nucleotides not matched to a gene: 7. Per the germline V gene, CDR1 is MDHEN and CDR2 is SYDVKM. As DNA, the CDR3 is TGTGCCAGCAGCGACCGACAGGGGACCCAAGAGACCCAGTACTTC. Protein product: CASSDRQGTQETQYF.

The chain carries TRBV6-1 and TRBJ2-3, with 10 positions matching TRBD2. Germline V gene lookup returns CDR1 MNHNS and CDR2 SASEGT. The CDR3 length is 16 residues. The V gene end was trimmed by 1 base and the J gene end by 4 bases; junction bases not matched to a gene: 5. The CDR3 is CASSEGPSGRADTQYF. DNA of the CDR3: TGTGCCAGCAGTGAAGGCCCCAGCGGGAGGGCAGATACGCAGTATTTT.

V usage is TRBV5-1 and J usage is TRBJ1-5, with no clear D. CDR1 and CDR2 from the germline V gene are SGHRS and YFSETQ. The ends were cut back, 4 bases at V and 7 bases at J, with 18 bases in the middle. The CDR3 has 15 residues. CDR3 DNA: TGCGCCAGCAGCCCGGACCCGGGCGGCGGGCAGCCCCAGCATTTT. Encoded protein: CASSPDPGGGQPQHF.

This clone has a single count. This chain links TRBV6-1 with TRBJ2-1; D not certain. The CDR3 extends over 11 amino acids. CDR1 MNHNS and CDR2 SASEGT come from the germline V gene. V gave up 7 bases and J gave up 3 bases, with 4 bases separating them. The CDR3 region is CASTVYNEQFF. The CDR3 region has the DNA TGTGCCAGCACCGTCTACAATGAGCAGTTCTTC.

V gene TRBV7-9 combines with J gene TRBJ1-3; 7 positions agree with TRBD1. V trimming: 5 bases; J trimming: 2 bases; junction bases outside the gene matches: 9. The CDR3 is 16 residues long. In germline, CDR1 is SEHNR, CDR2 FQNEAQ (reference sequence). CDR3 nucleotide sequence: TGTGCCAGCAGCCCGGACGACAGGGTCCCTGGAAACACCATATATTTT. Protein: CASSPDDRVPGNTIYF.

This rearrangement joins TRBV7-9 to TRBJ2-1; perhaps TRBD1 as D (6 bases). Trimming stripped 5 bases from V and 5 bases from J, with 13 bases between. The germline V gene has CDR1 SEHNR and CDR2 FQNEAQ (reference sequence). The CDR3 contains 14 residues. The CDR3, as DNA: TGTGCCAGCAGCCACTTGGACAGACACAATGAGCAGTTCTTC. It specifies CASSHLDRHNEQFF.

The chain joins TRBV19 to TRBJ2-5; 14 bases are shared with TRBD2. CDR1 and CDR2 (germline): LNHDA, SQIVND (reference sequence). V shed 5 bases and J 5 bases; nucleotides not matched to a gene: 10. CDR3 size: 17 residues. In DNA form, the CDR3 reads TGTGCCAGTAGTTCGGGGGGACTAGCGGGAGTCCGGGAGACCCAGTACTTC. It is translated as CASSSGGLAGVRETQYF.

This clone was seen a single time. The V gene is TRBV25-1, the J gene TRBJ2-3; D possibly corresponds to TRBD2 (6 bases). Per the germline V gene, CDR1 is MGHDK and CDR2 is SYGVNS. V was cut by 3 bases and J by 6 bases, with 16 bases left in between. This CDR3 is 15 amino acids long. The CDR3 coding sequence is TGTGCCAGCAGTGACCCGCCCCCCCGGGAGGATACGCAGTATTTT. Residues: CASSDPPPREDTQYF.

A single count supports this clone. This rearrangement joins TRBV5-5 to TRBJ1-5, with D perhaps TRBD1 (6 bases). CDR3 length equals 15 residues. Trimming shortened V by 0 bases and J by 4 bases, and 11 bases separated the two germline ends. Germline CDR1 is SGHKS and CDR2 is YYEKEE (reference sequence). The CDR3 DNA sequence: TGTGCCAGCAGCTTGGATCCAGGGGCAAATCAGCCCCAGCATTTT. Translation: CASSLDPGANQPQHF.

The rearrangement joins TRBV19 to TRBJ1-1; 8 nucleotides align to TRBD1. The CDR3 loop spans 15 amino acids. Germline CDR1 is LNHDA and CDR2 is SQIVND (reference sequence). Germline trimming cut 8 bases from V and 6 bases from J; bases unmatched to any gene: 14. The CDR3 region is CASSPDRAYWSEAFF. In DNA, the CDR3 is TGTGCCAGTTCACCGGACAGGGCCTACTGGTCTGAAGCTTTCTTT.

The chain couples TRBV7-9 to TRBJ2-1, with TRBD2 matching 7 bases. Germline V lookup: CDR1 SEHNR, CDR2 FQNEAQ (reference sequence). V lost 8 bases to trimming and J lost 5 bases; unmatched junction nucleotides: 9. The CDR3 totals 14 residues. Written as DNA, the CDR3 is TGTGCCAGCGGTCGTCCTAGCGGCGACAATGAGCAGTTCTTC. As protein: CASGRPSGDNEQFF.

This chain uses TRBV2 with TRBJ1-5, with 11 bases identical to TRBD1. V was pared by 5 bases and J by 5 bases, with 2 bases of the junction left unmatched. CDR3 size: 14 residues. CDR1 and CDR2 (germline): SNHLY, FYNNEI. CDR3 DNA: TGTGCCAGCAGTCCGGGACAGGGGGATCAGCCCCAGCATTTT. Its translation: CASSPGQGDQPQHF.